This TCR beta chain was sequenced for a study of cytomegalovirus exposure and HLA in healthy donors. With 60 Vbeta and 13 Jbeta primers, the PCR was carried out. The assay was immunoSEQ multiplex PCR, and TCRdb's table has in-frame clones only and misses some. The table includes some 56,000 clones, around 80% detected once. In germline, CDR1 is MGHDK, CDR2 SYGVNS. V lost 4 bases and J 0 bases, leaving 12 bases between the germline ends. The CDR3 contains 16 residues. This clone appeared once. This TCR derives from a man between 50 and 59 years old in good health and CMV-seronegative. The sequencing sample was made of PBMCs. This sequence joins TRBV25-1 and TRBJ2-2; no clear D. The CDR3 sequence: CASSGPGPANTGELFF. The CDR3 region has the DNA TGTGCCAGCAGTGGGCCTGGCCCCGCGAACACCGGGGAGCTGTTTTTT.